This T cell receptor beta chain was sequenced for a study of cytomegalovirus exposure and HLA in healthy donors. Primers: 60 Vbeta forward and 13 Jbeta reverse. Source study methods: The count from a later analysis was tens of millions of unique TCR beta chains, around 10 million of them shared. Sequenced by immunoSEQ multiplex PCR; TCRdb stores in-frame clones only, minus some. V, J and clone size derive from that table, while D and trimming were established from the DNA sequence. There are some 180,000 clones in the sample; around 80% occur only once, and approximately 2% lies in the top ten. Study-level results: What was likely a sequencing artifact was a cluster of highly shared sequence variants. A later analysis by the authors found several of the most significant clusters apparently linked to common viral pathogens. Specific recognition of CMV antigens was confirmed in vitro for a few chains (all CMV-associated).

Details on this clone: Its specificity is not known.

The sample was PBMCs. This sequence originates from a woman in her 30s in good health and CMV-seronegative.

This CDR3 reads CASSLVFCNQPQHF. The CDR3 nucleotides are TGCGCCAGCAGCTTGGTTTTCTGCAATCAGCCCCAGCATTTT. This rearrangement joins TRBV5-1 to TRBJ1-5, with D unresolved. V gave up 0 bases and J gave up 2 bases, with 6 bases separating them. Germline V gene lookup returns CDR1 SGHRS and CDR2 YFSETQ. This CDR3 has 14 amino acids.